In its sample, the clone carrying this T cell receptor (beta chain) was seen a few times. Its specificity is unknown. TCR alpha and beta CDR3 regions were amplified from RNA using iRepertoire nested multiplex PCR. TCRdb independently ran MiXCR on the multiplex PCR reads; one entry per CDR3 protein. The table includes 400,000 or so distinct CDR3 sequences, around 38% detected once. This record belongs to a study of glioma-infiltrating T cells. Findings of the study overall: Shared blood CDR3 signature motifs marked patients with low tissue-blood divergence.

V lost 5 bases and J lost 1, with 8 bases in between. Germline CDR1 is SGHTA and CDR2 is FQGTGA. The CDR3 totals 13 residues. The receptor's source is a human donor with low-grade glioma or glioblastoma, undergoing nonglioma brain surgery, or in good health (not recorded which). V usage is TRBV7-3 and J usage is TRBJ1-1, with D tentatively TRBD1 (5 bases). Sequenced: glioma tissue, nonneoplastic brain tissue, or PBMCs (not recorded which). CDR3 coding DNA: TGTGCCAGCAGCGCGGACAAGAACACTGAAGCTTTCTTT. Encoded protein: CASSADKNTEAFF.